This T cell receptor (beta chain) comes out of a study of T cells in Graves' hyperthyroidism and ophthalmopathy. Per the germline V gene, CDR1 is SEHNR and CDR2 is FQNEAQ (reference sequence). The CDR3 runs 16 residues. Trimming removed 5 bases at V and 4 bases at J, with 19 bases between. It was RNA transcripts that yielded the amplified TCR beta CDR3 regions. The HTBI primer set was used in a first-round RT-PCR of the TCR CDR3. TCRdb re-called the multiplex PCR reads with MiXCR, one entry per CDR3 protein. The profile shows about 720,000 distinct CDR3 sequences, less than 20% of them singletons. Findings and limits, study-wide: In simple terms, a model built on 13 V-J features told ophthalmopathy apart from stable hyperthyroidism.

Exclusions: uncontrolled infection, other autoimmune disease, pregnancy, lactation. This clonotype was detected many times. Its target is not known. The TCR was taken from a man between 18 and 35 years old with Graves' hyperthyroidism. V is TRBV7-9 and J is TRBJ2-3; TRBD2 might be the D (6 bases). Sequencing used blood. CDR3 region: CASSIPIPRRADTQYF. In nucleotides, the CDR3 is TGTGCCAGCAGCATTCCTATTCCGCGGAGGGCAGATACGCAGTATTTT.